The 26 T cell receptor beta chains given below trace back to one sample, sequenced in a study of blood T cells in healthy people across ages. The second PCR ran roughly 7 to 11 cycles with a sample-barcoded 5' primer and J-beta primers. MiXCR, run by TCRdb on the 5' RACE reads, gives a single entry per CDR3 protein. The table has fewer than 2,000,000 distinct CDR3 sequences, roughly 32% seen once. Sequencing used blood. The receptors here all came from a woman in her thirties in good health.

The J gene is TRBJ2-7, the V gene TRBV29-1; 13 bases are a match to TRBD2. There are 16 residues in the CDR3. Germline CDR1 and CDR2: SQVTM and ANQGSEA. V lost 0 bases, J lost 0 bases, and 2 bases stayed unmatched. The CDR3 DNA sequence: TGCAGCGTTGAAGAGGGACTAGCGGGGCTCTCCTACGAGCAGTACTTC. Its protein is CSVEEGLAGLSYEQYF.

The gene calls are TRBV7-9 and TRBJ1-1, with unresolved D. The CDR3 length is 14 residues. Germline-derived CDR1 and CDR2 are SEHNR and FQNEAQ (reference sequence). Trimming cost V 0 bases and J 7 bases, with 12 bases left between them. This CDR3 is CASSLAERAGEAFF. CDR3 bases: TGTGCCAGCAGCTTAGCGGAGCGGGCAGGTGAAGCTTTCTTT.

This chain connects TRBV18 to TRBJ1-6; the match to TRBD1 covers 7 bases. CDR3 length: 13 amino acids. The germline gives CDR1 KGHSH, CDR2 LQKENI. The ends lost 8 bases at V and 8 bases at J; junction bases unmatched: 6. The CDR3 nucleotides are TGTGCCAGCACAGACACAGGGGATTCACCCCTCCACTTT. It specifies CASTDTGDSPLHF.

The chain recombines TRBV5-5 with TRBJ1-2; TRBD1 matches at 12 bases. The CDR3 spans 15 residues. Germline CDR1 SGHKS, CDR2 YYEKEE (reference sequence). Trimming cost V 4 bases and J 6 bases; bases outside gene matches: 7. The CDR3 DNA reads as TGTGCCAGCAGCCGCGCGGGACAGGGGGCGAATGGCTACACCTTC. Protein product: CASSRAGQGANGYTF.

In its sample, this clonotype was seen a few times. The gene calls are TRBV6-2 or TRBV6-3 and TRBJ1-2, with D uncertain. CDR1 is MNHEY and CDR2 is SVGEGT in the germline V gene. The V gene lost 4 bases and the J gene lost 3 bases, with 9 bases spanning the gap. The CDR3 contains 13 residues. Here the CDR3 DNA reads TGTGCCAGCAGTTTGTCAGAGGACTATGGCTACACCTTC. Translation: CASSLSEDYGYTF.

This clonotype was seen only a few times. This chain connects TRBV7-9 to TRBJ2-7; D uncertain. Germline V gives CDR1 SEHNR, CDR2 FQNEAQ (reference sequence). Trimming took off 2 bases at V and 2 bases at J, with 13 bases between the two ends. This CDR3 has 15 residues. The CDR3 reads CASSLPNQGPYEQYF. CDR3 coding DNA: TGTGCCAGCAGCTTACCAAACCAAGGACCCTACGAGCAGTACTTC.

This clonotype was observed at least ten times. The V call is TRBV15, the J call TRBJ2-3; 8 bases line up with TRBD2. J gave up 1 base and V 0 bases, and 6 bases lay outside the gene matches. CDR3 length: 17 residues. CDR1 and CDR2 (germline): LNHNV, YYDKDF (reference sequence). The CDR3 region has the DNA TGTGCCACCAGCAGAGATCGGCCGCGGGGGGGCACAGATACGCAGTATTTT. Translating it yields CATSRDRPRGGTDTQYF. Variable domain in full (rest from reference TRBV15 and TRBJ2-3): DAMVIQNPRYQVTQFGKPVTLSCSQTLNHNVMYWYQQKSSQAPKLLFHYYDKDFNNEADTPDNFQSRRPNTSFCFLDIRSPGLGDTAMYLCATSRDRPRGGTDTQYFGPGTRLTVL.

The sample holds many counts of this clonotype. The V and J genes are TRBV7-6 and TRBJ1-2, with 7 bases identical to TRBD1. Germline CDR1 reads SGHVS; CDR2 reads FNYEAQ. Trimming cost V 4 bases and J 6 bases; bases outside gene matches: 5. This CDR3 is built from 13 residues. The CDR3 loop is CASSSYRGDGYTF. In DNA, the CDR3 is TGTGCCAGCAGCTCTTACAGGGGCGATGGCTACACCTTC.

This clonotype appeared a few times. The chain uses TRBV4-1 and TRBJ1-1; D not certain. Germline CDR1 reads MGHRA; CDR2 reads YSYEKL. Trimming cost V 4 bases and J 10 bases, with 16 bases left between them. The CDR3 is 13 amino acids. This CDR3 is CASSPDPGVRAFF. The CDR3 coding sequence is TGCGCCAGCAGCCCAGACCCCGGAGTCAGAGCTTTCTTT.

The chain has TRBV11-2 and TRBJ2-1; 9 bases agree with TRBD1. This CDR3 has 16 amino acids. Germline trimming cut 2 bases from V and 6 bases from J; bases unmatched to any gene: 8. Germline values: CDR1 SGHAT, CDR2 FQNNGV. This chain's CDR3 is CASSLWPGGQGNEQFF. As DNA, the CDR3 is TGTGCCAGCAGCTTATGGCCTGGGGGACAGGGCAATGAGCAGTTCTTC.

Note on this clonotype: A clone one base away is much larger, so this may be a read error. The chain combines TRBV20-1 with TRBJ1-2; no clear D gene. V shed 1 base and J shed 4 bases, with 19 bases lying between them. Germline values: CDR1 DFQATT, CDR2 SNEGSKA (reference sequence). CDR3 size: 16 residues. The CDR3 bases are TGCAGTGCTAGAGTCCCTCCCCGGGCAGGACTCTATGGCTACACCTTC. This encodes CSARVPPRAGLYGYTF.

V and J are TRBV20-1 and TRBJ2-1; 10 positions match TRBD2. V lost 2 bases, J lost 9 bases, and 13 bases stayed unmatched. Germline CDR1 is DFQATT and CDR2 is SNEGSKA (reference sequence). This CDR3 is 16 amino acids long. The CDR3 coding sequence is TGCAGTGCTAGACCCCGGACTAGCGGCCTAAGGAGTGAGCAGTTCTTC. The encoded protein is CSARPRTSGLRSEQFF.

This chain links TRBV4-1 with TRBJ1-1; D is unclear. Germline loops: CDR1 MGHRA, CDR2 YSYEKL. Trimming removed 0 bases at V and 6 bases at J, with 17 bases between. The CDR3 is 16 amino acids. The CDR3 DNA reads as TGCGCCAGCAGCCAAGAGTCGGCAGTCTTAGCTCCTGAAGCTTTCTTT. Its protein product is CASSQESAVLAPEAFF.

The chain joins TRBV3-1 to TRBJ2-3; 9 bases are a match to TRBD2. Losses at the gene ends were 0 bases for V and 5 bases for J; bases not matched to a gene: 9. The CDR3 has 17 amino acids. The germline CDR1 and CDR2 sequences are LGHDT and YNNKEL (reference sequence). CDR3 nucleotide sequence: TGTGCCAGCAGCCAAGATTCCCAAGCGGGAGGAATAGATACGCAGTATTTT. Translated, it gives CASSQDSQAGGIDTQYF.

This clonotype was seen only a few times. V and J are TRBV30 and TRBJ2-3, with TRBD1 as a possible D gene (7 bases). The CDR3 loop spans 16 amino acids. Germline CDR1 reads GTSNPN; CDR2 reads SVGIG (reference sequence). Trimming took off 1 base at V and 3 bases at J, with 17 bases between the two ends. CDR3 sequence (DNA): TGTGCCTGGAGTGGGTGGGGCAGGGGGAGGACAGATACGCAGTATTTT. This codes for CAWSGWGRGRTDTQYF.

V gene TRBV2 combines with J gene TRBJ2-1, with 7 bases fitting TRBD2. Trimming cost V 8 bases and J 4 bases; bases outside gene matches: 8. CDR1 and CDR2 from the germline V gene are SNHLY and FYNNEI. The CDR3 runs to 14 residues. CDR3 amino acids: CASSMGGNYNEQFF. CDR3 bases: TGTGCCAGCTCTATGGGGGGGAATTACAATGAGCAGTTCTTC.

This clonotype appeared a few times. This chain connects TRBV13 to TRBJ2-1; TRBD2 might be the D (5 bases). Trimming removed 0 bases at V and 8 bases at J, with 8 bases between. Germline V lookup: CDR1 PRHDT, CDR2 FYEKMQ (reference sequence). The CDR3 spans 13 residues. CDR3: CASSLGNGDEQFF. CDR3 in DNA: TGTGCCAGCAGCTTAGGCAACGGGGATGAGCAGTTCTTC. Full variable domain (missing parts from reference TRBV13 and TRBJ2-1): AAGVIQSPRHLIKEKRETATLKCYPIPRHDTVYWYQQGPGQDPQFLISFYEKMQSDKGSIPDRFSAQQFSDYHSELNMSSLELGDSALYFCASSLGNGDEQFFGPGTRLTVL.

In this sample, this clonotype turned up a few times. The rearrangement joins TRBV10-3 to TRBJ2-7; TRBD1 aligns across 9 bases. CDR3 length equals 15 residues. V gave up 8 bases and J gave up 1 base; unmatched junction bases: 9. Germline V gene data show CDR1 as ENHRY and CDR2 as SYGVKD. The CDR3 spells CAIQEVGTGSYEQYF. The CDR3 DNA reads TGTGCCATCCAAGAAGTGGGGACAGGGTCCTACGAGCAGTACTTC.

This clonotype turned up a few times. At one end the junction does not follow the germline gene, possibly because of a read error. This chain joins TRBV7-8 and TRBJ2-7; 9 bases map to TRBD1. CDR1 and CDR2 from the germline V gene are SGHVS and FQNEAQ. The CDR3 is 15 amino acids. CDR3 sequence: CASSLARDRVSAQYF. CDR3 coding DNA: TGTGCCAGCAGCCTAGCCCGGGACAGGGTGAGCGCGCAGTACTTC.

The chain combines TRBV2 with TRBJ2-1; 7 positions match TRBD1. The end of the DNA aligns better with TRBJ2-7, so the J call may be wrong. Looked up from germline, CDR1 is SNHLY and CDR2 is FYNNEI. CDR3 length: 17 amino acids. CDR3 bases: TGTGCCAGCAGTGAACTACCGGGACAGCGGTGGACTTACGAGCAGTACTTC. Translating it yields CASSELPGQRWTYEQYF.

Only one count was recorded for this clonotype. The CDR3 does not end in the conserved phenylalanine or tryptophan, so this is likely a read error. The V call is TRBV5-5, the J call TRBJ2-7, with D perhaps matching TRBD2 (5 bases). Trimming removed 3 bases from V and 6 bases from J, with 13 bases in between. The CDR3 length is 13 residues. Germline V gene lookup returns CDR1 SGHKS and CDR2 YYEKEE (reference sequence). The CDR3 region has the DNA TGTGCCAGCAGCTATTCGAGGGAGAGCGAGCAGTACTGC. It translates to CASSYSRESEQYC.

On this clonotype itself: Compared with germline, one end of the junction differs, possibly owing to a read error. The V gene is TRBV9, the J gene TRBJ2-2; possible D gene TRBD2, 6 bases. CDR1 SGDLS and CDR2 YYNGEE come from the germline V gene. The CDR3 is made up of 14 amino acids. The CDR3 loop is CASSAVAHTGGLFF. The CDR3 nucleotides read TGTGCCAGCAGCGCGGTAGCCCACACCGGGGGGCTGTTTTTT. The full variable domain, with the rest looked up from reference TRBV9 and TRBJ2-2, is DSGVTQTPKHLITATGQRVTLRCSPRSGDLSVYWYQQSLDQGLQFLIQYYNGEERAKGNILERFSAQQFPDLHSELNLSSLELGDSALYFCASSAVAHTGGLFFGEGSRLTVL.

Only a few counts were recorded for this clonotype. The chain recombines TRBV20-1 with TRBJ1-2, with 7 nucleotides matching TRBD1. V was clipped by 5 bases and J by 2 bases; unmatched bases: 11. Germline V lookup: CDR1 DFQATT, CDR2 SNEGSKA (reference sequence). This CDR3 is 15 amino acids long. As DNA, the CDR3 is TGCAGTGCTCATACGACAGGGAGAGGGAACTATGGCTACACCTTC. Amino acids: CSAHTTGRGNYGYTF.

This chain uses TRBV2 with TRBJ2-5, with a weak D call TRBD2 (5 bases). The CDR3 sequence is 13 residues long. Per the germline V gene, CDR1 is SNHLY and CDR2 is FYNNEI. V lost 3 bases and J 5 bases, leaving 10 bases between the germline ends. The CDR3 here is CASSEGPGETQYF. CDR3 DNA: TGTGCCAGCAGTGAGGGCCCGGGGGAGACCCAGTACTTC.

The chain's CDR3 is CASYRDSSYNEQFF. CDR3 DNA: TGTGCCAGCTACCGGGACAGCTCCTACAATGAGCAGTTCTTC. The chain recombines TRBV9 with TRBJ2-1; 7 bases fit TRBD1. The CDR3 sequence is 14 residues long. Looked up from germline, CDR1 is SGDLS and CDR2 is YYNGEE. With 7 bases clipped from V and 0 bases from J, the junction kept 4 bases outside the gene matches.

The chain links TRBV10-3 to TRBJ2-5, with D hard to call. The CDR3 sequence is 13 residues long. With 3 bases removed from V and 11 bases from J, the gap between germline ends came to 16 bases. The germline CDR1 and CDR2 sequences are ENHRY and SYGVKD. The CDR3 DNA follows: TGTGCCATCAGTGATAACAAAGCAGGCGTGCAGTACTTC. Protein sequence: CAISDNKAGVQYF.